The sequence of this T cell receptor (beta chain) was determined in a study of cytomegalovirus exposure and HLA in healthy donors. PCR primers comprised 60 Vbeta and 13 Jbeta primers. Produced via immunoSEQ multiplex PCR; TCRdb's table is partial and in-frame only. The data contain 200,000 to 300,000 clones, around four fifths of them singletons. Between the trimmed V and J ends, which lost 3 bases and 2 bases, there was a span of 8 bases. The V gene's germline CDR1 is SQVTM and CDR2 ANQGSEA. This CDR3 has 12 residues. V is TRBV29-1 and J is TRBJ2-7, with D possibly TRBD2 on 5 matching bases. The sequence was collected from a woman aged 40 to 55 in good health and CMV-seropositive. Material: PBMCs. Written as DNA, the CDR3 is TGCAGCGTTGAGGACTCAACCTACGAGCAGTACTTC. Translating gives CSVEDSTYEQYF.